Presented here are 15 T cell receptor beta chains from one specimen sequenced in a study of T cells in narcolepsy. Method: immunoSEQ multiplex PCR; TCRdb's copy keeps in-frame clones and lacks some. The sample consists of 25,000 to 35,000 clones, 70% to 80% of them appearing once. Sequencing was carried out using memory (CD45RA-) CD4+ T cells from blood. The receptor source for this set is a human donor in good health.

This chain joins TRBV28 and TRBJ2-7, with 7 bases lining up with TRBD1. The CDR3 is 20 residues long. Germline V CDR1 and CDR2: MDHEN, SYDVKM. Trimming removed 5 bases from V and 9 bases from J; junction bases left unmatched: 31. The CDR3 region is CASSHTTNRGRLSEMRLQYF. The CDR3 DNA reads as TGTGCCAGCAGTCACACCACCAACAGGGGCCGCCTTTCCGAGATGAGGTTGCAGTACTTC.

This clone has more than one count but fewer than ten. Here the CDR3 reads CASSYESSGFLALEQFF. As DNA, the CDR3 is TGTGCCAGCAGTTATGAATCTAGCGGCTTCCTAGCCCTTGAGCAGTTCTTC. The rearrangement links TRBV13 to TRBJ2-1, with 7 bases aligning to TRBD2. V lost 6 bases, J lost 9 bases, and 20 bases stayed unmatched. The germline gives CDR1 PRHDT, CDR2 FYEKMQ (reference sequence). The CDR3 loop spans 17 amino acids.

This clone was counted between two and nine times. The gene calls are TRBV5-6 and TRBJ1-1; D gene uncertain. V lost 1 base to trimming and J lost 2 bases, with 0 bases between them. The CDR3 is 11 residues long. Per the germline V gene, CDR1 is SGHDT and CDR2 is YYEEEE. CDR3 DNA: TGTGCCAGCAGCTTGAACACTGAAGCTTTCTTT. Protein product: CASSLNTEAFF.

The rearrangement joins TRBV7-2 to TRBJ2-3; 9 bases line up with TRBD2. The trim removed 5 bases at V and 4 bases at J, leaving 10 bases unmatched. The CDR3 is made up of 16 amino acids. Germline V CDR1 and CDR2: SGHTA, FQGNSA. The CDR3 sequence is CASSTRAGGSADTQYF. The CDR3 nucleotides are TGTGCCAGCAGCACCCGGGCGGGGGGGTCGGCAGATACGCAGTATTTT. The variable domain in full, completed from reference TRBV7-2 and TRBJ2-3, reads GAGVSQSPSNKVTEKGKDVELRCDPISGHTALYWYRQSLGQGLEFLIYFQGNSAPDKSGLPSDRFSAERTGGSVSTLTIQRTQQEDSAVYLCASSTRAGGSADTQYFGPGTRLTVL.

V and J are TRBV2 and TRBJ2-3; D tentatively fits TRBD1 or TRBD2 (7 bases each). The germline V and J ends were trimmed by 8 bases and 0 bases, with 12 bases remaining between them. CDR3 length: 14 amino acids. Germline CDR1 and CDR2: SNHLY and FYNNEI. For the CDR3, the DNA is TGTGCCAGCGGCAGGGGGGGTAGCACAGATACGCAGTATTTT. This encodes CASGRGGSTDTQYF.

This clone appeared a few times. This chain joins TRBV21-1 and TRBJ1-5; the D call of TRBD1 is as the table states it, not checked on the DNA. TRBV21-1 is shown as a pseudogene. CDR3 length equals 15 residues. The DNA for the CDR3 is TGTGCCAGCAGCCCGAGGGACAGTAGCAATCAGCCCCAGCATTTT. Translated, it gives CASSPRDSSNQPQHF.

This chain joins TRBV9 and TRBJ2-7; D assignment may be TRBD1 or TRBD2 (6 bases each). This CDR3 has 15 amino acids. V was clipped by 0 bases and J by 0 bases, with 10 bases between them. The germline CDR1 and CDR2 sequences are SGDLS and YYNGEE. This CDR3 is CASSVGRDNSYEQYF. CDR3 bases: TGTGCCAGCAGCGTAGGGCGGGACAACTCCTACGAGCAGTACTTC. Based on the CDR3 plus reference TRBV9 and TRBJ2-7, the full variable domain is DSGVTQTPKHLITATGQRVTLRCSPRSGDLSVYWYQQSLDQGLQFLIQYYNGEERAKGNILERFSAQQFPDLHSELNLSSLELGDSALYFCASSVGRDNSYEQYFGPGTRLTVT.

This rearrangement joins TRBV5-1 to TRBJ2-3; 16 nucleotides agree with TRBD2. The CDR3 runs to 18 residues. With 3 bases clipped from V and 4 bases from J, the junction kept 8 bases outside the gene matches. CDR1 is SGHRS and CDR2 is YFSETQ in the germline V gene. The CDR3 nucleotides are TGCGCCAGCAGCTGGGGACTAGCGGGGGGGCGTTCGGCAGATACGCAGTATTTT. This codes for CASSWGLAGGRSADTQYF. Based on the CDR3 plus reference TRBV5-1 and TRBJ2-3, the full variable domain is KAGVTQTPRYLIKTRGQQVTLSCSPISGHRSVSWYQQTPGQGLQFLFEYFSETQRNKGNFPGRFSGRQFSNSRSEMNVSTLELGDSALYLCASSWGLAGGRSADTQYFGPGTRLTVL.

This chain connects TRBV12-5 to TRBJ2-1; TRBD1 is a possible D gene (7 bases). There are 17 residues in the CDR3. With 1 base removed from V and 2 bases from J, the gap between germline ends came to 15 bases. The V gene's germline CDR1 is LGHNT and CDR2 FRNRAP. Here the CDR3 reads CASGLDQGGKAYNEQFF. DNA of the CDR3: TGTGCTAGTGGTTTGGATCAGGGGGGAAAGGCCTACAATGAGCAGTTCTTC. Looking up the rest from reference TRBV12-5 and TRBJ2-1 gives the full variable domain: DARVTQTPRHKVTEMGQEVTMRCQPILGHNTVFWYRQTMMQGLELLAYFRNRAPLDDSGMPKDRFSAEMPDATLATLKIQPSEPRDSAVYFCASGLDQGGKAYNEQFFGPGTRLTVL.

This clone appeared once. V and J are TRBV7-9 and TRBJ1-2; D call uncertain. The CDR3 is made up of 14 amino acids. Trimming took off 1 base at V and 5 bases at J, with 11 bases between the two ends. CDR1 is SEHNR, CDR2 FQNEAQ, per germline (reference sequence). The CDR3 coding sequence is TGTGCCAGCAGCTTAGAGGTGGCCGCGTATGGCTACACCTTC. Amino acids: CASSLEVAAYGYTF.

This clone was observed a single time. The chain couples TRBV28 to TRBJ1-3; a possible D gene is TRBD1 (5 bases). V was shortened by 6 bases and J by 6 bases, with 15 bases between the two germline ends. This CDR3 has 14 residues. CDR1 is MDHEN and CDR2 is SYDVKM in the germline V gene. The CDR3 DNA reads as TGTGCCAGCAGCCCCGGGGGGGGGACAAACACCATATATTTT. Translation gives CASSPGGGTNTIYF.

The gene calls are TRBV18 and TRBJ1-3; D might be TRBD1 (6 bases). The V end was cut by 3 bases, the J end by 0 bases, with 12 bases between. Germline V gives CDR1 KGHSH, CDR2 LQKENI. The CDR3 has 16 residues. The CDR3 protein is CASSPGGRGSGNTIYF. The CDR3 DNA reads TGTGCCAGCTCACCTGGGGGCAGGGGCTCTGGAAACACCATATATTTT. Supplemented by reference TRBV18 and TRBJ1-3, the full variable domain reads NAGVMQNPRHLVRRRGQEARLRCSPMKGHSHVYWYRQLPEEGLKFMVYLQKENIIDESGMPKERFSAEFPKEGPSILRIQQVVRGDSAAYFCASSPGGRGSGNTIYFGEGSWLTVV.

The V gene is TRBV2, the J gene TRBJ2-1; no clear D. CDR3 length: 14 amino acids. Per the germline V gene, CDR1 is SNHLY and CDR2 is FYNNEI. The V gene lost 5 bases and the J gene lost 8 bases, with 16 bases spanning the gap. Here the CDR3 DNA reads TGTGCCAGCAGTCCCTGGACCAAAAGGGATGAGCAGTTCTTC. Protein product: CASSPWTKRDEQFF.

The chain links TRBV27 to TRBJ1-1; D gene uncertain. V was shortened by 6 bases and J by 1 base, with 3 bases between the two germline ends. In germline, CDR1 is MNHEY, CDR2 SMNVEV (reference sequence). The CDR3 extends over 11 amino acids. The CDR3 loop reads CASRGNTEAFF. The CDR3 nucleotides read TGTGCCAGCAGGGGGAACACTGAAGCTTTCTTT.

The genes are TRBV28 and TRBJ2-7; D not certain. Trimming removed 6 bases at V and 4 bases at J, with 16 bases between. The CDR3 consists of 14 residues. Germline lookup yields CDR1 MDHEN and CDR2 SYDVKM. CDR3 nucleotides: TGTGCCAGCAGCGTAGCCCGAGCCTCTTACGAGCAGTACTTC. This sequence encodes CASSVARASYEQYF.